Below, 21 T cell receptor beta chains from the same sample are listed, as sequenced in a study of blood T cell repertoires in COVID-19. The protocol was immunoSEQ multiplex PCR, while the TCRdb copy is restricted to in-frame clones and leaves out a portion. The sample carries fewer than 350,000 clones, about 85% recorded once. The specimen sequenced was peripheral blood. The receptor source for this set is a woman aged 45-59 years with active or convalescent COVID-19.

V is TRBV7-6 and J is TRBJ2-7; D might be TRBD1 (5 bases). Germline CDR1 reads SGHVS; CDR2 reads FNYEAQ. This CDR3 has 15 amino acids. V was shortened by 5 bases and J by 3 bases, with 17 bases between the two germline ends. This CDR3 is CASSDGRVGVYEQYF. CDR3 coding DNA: TGTGCCAGCAGCGACGGCAGGGTCGGAGTCTACGAGCAGTACTTC.

CDR3 in DNA: TGTGCCAGCAGTTTATCCATTACAGGGTTGAAGCCCCAGCATTTT. Its protein product is CASSLSITGLKPQHF. The chain combines TRBV27 with TRBJ1-5; the D gene is possibly TRBD1 (6 bases). Between the trimmed V and J ends, which lost 0 bases and 8 bases, there was a span of 14 bases. Germline V CDR1 and CDR2: MNHEY, SMNVEV (reference sequence). The CDR3 runs 15 residues.

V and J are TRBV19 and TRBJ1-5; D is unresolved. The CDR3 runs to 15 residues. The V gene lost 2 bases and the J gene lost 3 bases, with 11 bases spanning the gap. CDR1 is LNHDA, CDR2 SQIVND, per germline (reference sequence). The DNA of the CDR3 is TGTGCCAGTAGTATACCGGGGAAGGACAATCAGCCCCAGCATTTT. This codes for CASSIPGKDNQPQHF. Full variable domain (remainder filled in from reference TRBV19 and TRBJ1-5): DGGITQSPKYLFRKEGQNVTLSCEQNLNHDAMYWYRQDPGQGLRLIYYSQIVNDFQKGDIAEGYSVSREKKESFPLTVTSAQKNPTAFYLCASSIPGKDNQPQHFGDGTRLSIL.

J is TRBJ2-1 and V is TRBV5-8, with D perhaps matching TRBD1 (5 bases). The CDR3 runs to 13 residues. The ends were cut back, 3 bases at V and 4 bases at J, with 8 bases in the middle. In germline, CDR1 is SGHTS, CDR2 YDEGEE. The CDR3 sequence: CASSSQGYNEQFF. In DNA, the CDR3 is TGTGCCAGCAGCTCTCAGGGTTACAATGAGCAGTTCTTC.

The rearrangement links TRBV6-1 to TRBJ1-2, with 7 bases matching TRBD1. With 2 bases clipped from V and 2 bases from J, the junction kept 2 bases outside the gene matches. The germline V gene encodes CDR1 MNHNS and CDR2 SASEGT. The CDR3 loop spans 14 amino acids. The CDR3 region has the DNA TGTGCCAGCAGTGAACAGGGGGAAAACTATGGCTACACCTTC. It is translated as CASSEQGENYGYTF.

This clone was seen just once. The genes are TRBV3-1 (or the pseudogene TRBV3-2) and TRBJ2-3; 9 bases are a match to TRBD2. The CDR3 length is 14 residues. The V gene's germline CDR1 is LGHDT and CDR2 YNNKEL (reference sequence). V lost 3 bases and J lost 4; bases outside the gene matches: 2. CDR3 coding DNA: TGTGCCAGCAGCCAGACTAGCGGCCCAGATACGCAGTATTTT. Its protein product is CASSQTSGPDTQYF.

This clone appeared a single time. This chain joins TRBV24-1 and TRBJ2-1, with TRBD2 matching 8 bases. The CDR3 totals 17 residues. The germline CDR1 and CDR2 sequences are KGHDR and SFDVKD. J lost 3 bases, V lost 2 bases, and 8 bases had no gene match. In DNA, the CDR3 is TGTGCCACCAGTGATTCGGACCGGGGACTAGGCTACAATGAGCAGTTCTTC. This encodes CATSDSDRGLGYNEQFF.

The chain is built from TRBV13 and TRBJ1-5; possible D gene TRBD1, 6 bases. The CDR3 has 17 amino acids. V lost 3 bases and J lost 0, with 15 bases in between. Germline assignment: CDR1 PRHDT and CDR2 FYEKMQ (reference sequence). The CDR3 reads CASSLGGQIHSNQPQHF. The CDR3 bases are TGTGCCAGCAGCTTGGGCGGACAGATCCATAGCAATCAGCCCCAGCATTTT. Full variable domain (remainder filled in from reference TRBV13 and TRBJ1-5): AAGVIQSPRHLIKEKRETATLKCYPIPRHDTVYWYQQGPGQDPQFLISFYEKMQSDKGSIPDRFSAQQFSDYHSELNMSSLELGDSALYFCASSLGGQIHSNQPQHFGDGTRLSIL.

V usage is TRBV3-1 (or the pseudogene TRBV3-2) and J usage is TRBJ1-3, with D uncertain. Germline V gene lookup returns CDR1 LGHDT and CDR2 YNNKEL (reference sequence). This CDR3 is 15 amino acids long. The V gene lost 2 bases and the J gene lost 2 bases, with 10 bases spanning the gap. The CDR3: CASSQNNGPGNTIYF. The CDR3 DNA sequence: TGTGCCAGCAGCCAAAATAACGGTCCTGGAAACACCATATATTTT.

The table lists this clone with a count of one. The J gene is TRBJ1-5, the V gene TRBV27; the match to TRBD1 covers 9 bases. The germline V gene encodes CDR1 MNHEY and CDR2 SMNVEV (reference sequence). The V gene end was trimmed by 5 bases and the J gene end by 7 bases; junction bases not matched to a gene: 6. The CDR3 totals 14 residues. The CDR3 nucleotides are TGTGCCAGCAGTCCACAGGGGGCAAAACAGCCCCAGCATTTT. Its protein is CASSPQGAKQPQHF.

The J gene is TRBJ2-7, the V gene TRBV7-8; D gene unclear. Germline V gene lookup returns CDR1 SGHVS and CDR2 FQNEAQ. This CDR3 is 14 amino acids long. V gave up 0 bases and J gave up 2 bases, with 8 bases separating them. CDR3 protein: CASSLAGVTYEQYF. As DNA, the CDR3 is TGTGCCAGCAGCTTAGCTGGAGTGACCTACGAGCAGTACTTC. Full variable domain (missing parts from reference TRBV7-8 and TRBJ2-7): GAGVSQSPRYKVAKRGQDVALRCDPISGHVSLFWYQQALGQGPEFLTYFQNEAQLDKSGLPSDRFFAERPEGSVSTLKIQRTQQEDSAVYLCASSLAGVTYEQYFGPGTRLTVT.

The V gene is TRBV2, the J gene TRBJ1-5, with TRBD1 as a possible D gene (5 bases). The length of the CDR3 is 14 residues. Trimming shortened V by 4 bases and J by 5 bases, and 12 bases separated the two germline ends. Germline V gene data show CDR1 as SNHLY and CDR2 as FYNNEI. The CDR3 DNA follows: TGTGCCAGCAGTGTAACCCGGGGGTATCAGCCCCAGCATTTT. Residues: CASSVTRGYQPQHF. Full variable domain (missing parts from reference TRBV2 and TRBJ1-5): EPEVTQTPSHQVTQMGQEVILRCVPISNHLYFYWYRQILGQKVEFLVSFYNNEISEKSEIFDDQFSVERPDGSNFTLKIRSTKLEDSAMYFCASSVTRGYQPQHFGDGTRLSIL.

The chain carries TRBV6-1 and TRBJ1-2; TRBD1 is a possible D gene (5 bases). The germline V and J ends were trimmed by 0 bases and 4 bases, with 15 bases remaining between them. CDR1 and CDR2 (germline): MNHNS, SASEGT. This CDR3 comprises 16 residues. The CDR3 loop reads CASSEALGGVPYGYTF. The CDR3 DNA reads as TGTGCCAGCAGTGAAGCGCTCGGGGGGGTCCCCTATGGCTACACCTTC.

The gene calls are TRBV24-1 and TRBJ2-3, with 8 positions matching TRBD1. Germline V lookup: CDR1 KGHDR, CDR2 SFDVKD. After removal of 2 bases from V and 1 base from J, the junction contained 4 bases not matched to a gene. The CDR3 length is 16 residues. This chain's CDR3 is CATSDWTGQGTDTQYF. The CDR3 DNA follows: TGTGCCACCAGTGATTGGACAGGGCAGGGCACAGATACGCAGTATTTT.

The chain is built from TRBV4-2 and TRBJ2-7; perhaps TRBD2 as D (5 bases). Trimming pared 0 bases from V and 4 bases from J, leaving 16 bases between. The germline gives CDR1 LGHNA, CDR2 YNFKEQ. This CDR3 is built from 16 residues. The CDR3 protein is CASSQDMGSFVYEQYF. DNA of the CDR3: TGTGCCAGCAGCCAAGATATGGGGAGTTTTGTTTACGAGCAGTACTTC.

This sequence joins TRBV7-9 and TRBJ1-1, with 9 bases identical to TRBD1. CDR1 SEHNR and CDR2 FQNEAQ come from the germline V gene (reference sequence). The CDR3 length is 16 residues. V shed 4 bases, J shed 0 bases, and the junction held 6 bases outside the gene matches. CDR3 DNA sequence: TGTGCCAGCAGCTCTCGGACAGGGGTTATGAACACTGAAGCTTTCTTT. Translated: CASSSRTGVMNTEAFF.

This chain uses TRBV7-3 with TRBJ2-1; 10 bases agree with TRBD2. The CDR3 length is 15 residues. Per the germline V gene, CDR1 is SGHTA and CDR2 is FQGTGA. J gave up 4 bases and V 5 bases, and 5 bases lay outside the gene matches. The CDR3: CASSLQTSGYNEQFF. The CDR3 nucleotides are TGTGCCAGCAGCCTACAGACTAGCGGGTACAATGAGCAGTTCTTC.

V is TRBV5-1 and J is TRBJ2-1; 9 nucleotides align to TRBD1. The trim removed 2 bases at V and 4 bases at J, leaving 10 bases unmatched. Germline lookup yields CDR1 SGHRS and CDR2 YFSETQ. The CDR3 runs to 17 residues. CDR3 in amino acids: CASSFGDGGQGYNEQFF. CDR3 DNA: TGCGCCAGCAGCTTCGGAGACGGGGGACAGGGTTACAATGAGCAGTTCTTC.

The CDR3 is CSVRGGHEKLFF. CDR3 coding DNA: TGCAGCGTTCGAGGAGGACATGAAAAACTGTTTTTT. The chain employs TRBV29-1 and TRBJ1-4, with no clear D. Germline V CDR1 and CDR2: SQVTM, ANQGSEA. V was clipped by 5 bases and J by 6 bases, with 10 bases between them. The CDR3 totals 12 residues.

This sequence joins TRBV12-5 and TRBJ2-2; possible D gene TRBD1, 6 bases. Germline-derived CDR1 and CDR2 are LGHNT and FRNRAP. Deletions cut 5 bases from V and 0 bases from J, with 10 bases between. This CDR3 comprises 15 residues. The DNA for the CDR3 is TGTGCTAGTGGTCCCGGGACACCGAACACCGGGGAGCTGTTTTTT. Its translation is CASGPGTPNTGELFF.

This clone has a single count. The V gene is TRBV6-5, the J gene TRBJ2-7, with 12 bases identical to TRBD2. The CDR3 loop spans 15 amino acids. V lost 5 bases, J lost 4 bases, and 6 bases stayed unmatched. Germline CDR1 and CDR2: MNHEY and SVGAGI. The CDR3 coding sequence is TGTGCCAGCAGTAAACTAGCGGGAGGTTTATACGAGCAGTACTTC. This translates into CASSKLAGGLYEQYF.